This is a list of T cell receptor beta chains from one sample in a study of T cell responses to AZD1222 COVID-19 vaccine. Sequencing was performed with immunoSEQ multiplex PCR; in TCRdb, only in-frame clones are kept and a portion is missing. This sample has over 50,000 clones; 81% occur once, and the top ten carry approximately 26%. This specimen consisted of peripheral blood, obtained 28 days after the second AZD1222 dose. These TCRs come from an adult who received the AZD1222 COVID-19 vaccine. Each CDR3 is given with its conserved first and last residue. A D gene is named only where the DNA matches it firmly. Some rows mark clone size as missing; the rest say once, few, many or name a class of expanded clone.

cdr3_aa cdr3_nt j_call v_call d_call clone_size
CASRDRDGTDTQYF TGTGCCAGTCGAGACAGGGACGGCACAGATACGCAGTATTTT TRBJ2-3 TRBV19 TRBD1 few
CASSSGGGQMTEAFF TGTGCCAGCAGCTCAGGGGGAGGGCAGATGACTGAAGCTTTCTTT TRBJ1-1 TRBV7-2 TRBD1 few
CASSLGPAQPQHF TGTGCCAGCAGTTTAGGTCCCGCTCAGCCCCAGCATTTT TRBJ1-5 TRBV12-3/TRBV12-4 - few
CASRPGQGRNTGELFF TGTGCCAGCAGGCCGGGACAGGGGCGGAACACCGGGGAGCTGTTTTTT TRBJ2-2 TRBV5-5 TRBD1 -
CASSPPKGPNTEAFF TGTGCCAGCTCACCACCGAAGGGCCCGAACACTGAAGCTTTCTTT TRBJ1-1 TRBV18 - -
CASSELRDTIYF TGCGCCAGCAGTGAGCTTCGGGACACCATATATTTT TRBJ1-3 TRBV10-2 - few
CASSHSVGNTEAFF TGTGCCAGTAGCCACAGTGTGGGGAACACTGAAGCTTTCTTT TRBJ1-1 TRBV19 - -
CASSQERREFDEQYF TGCGCCAGCAGCCAAGAGCGCAGGGAATTCGACGAGCAGTACTTC TRBJ2-7 TRBV4-3 - -
CAWTGQGSNQPQHF TGTGCCTGGACGGGACAGGGGAGCAATCAGCCCCAGCATTTT TRBJ1-5 TRBV30 TRBD1 -
CASSSGTDLNTEAFF TGTGCCAGCAGTTCTGGGACGGACCTGAACACTGAAGCTTTCTTT TRBJ1-1 TRBV6-2/TRBV6-3 - -
CASSLASPVRELFF TGTGCCAGCAGCTTAGCCTCTCCTGTCAGGGAGCTGTTTTTT TRBJ2-2 TRBV7-9 - -
CATSRDGGPYEQYF TGTGCCACCAGCAGAGACGGGGGCCCCTACGAGCAGTACTTC TRBJ2-7 TRBV15 - -
CASRMFHEQYF TGTGCCAGCAGGATGTTCCACGAGCAGTACTTC TRBJ2-7 TRBV28 - -
CASSLPRGPQHF TGTGCCAGCAGTCTGCCTAGGGGGCCCCAGCATTTT TRBJ1-5 TRBV28 - few
CASSSRQSYGYTF TGTGCCAGCAGTTCCAGACAGTCCTATGGCTACACCTTC TRBJ1-2 TRBV12-3/TRBV12-4 - -
CASSLHRETEAFF TGCGCCAGCAGCTTACACAGGGAAACTGAAGCTTTCTTT TRBJ1-1 TRBV5-1 - -
CASSSGQGVGYTF TGCGCCAGCAGCTCTGGACAGGGGGTTGGCTACACCTTC TRBJ1-2 TRBV5-1 TRBD1 few